The subject of this entry is one TCR beta chain. The target antigen is unknown. Using immunoSEQ multiplex PCR, the repertoire was profiled, and TCRdb retains in-frame clones only, with some absent. The sample includes about 15,000 clones, about nine tenths of them seen just once. The data belong to a study of STAT3 mutations in large granular lymphocyte leukemia. Study-wide points: Every T-cell large granular lymphocyte leukemia patient had at least one immunodominant TCR beta clonotype.

In germline, CDR1 is KGHSH, CDR2 LQKENI. The CDR3 covers 16 residues. The ends were cut back, 6 bases at V and 1 base at J, with 17 bases in the middle. The sequenced material came from peripheral blood mononuclear cells. The chain has TRBV18 and TRBJ2-3; D gene uncertain. This clonotype was obtained from a woman in her fifties or sixties with T-cell large granular lymphocyte leukemia. Some clones in this sample may be carry-over from other donors' samples. CDR3 sequence reads: CASSPGGSSGTDTQYF. CDR3 coding DNA: TGTGCCAGCTCCCCGGGTGGCAGCTCAGGCACAGATACGCAGTATTTT.